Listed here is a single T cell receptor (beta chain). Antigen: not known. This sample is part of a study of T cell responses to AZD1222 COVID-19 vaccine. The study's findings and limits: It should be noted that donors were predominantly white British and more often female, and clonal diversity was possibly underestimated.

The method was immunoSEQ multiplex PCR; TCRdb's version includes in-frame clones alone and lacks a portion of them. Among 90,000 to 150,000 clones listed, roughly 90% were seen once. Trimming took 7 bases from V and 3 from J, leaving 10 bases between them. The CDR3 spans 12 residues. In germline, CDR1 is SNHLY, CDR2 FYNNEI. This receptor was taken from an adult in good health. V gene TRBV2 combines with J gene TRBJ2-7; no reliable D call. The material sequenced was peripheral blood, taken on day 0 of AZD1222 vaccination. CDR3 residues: CASNRPYYEQYF. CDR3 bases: TGTGCCAGCAATCGACCGTACTACGAGCAGTACTTC.